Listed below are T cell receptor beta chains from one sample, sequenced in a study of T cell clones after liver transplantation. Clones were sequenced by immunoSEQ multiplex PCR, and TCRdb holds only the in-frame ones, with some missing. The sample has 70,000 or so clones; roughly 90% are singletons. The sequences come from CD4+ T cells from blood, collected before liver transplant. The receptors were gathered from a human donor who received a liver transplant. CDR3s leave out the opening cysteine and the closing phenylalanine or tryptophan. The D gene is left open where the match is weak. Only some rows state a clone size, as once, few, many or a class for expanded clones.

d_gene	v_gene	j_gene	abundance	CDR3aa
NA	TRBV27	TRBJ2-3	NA	ASSLRPTDTQY
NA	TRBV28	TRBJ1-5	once	ASRPTGSNQPQH
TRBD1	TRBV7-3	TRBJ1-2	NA	ASSPDRDRGYT
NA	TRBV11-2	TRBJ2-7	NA	ASSQGDALEQY
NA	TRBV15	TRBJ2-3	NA	ATRDDGGSTDTQY
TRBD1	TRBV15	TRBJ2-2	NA	ATSSLQGVRDTGELF
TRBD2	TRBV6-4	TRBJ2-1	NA	ASSNLAGGLFDEQF
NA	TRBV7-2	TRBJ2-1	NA	ASSLATPAYNEQF
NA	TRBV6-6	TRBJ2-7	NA	ASSYRAASSSYEQY
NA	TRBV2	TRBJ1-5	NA	ASKGVGFNQPQH
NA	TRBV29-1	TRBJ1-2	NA	SVEPLGQLYGYT
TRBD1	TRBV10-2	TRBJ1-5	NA	ASRPSSGQGGNQPQH
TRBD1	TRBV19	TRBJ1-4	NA	ASSIPGRGREKLF
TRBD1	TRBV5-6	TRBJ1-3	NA	ASSRPDREAGNTIY
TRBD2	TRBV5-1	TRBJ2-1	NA	ASSSGTTYNEQF
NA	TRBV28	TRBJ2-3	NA	ASTLDSTDTQY
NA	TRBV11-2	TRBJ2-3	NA	ASSLLQGSTTQY
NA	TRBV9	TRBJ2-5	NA	ASSSSLGETQY
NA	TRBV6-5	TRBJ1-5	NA	ASKSVKGSNQPQH
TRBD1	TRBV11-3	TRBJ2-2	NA	ASTDGTVNTGELF
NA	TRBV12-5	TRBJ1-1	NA	ASGLDVGTEAF
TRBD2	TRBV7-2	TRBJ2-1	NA	ASTTGTSGYNEQF
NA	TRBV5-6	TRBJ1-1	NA	ASSLNTEAF
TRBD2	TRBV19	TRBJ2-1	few	ASSIRGLAGGARDNEQF
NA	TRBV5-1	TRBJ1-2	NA	ASSPSMDGYT
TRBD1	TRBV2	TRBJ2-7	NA	ASRIDRGRVYEQY
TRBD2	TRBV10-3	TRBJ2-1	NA	AISTGLAGGSYNEQF
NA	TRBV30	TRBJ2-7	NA	AWSRFPSYEQY
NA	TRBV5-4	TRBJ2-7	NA	ASSLPDSVFYEQY
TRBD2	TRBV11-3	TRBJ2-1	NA	ASSLAGSSYNEQF
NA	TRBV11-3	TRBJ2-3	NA	ASSWGLAESTDTQY
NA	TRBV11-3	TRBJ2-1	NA	ASSLGLGNEQF
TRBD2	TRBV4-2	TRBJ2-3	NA	ASSRGEASGSLGRTDTQY
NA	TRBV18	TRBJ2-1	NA	ASSLPGSPASYNEQF
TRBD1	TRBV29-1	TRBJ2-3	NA	SGTGNWGTDTQY
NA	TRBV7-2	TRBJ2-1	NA	ASSLGPGPTYNEQF
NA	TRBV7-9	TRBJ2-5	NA	ASQSVGAWETQY
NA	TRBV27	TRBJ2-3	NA	ASTPGGVPDTQY
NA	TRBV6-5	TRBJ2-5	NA	ASSSLTEETQY
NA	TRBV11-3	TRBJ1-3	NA	ASSLTTESAGNTIY
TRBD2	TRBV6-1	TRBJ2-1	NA	ASSDLLAGGLQF